Presented here are 5 T cell receptor beta chains from one specimen sequenced in a study of blood T cell repertoires in COVID-19. Sequenced by immunoSEQ multiplex PCR; TCRdb stores in-frame clones only, minus some. The table includes 200,000 or so clones, 82% detected once. The material sequenced was peripheral blood. The receptors were sampled from a woman between 25 and 40 years old with acute or convalescent COVID-19.

Here the CDR3 reads CASSINRATEAFF. The CDR3 DNA is TGTGCCAGCAGTATTAACAGGGCCACTGAAGCTTTCTTT. The chain couples TRBV28 to TRBJ1-1; D perhaps matches TRBD1 (6 bases). Germline CDR1 MDHEN, CDR2 SYDVKM. The CDR3 totals 13 residues. The V end lost 5 bases, the J end lost 4 bases, and 11 bases lay between the germline ends.

The V and J genes are TRBV28 and TRBJ1-2, with 9 positions matching TRBD1. The germline CDR1 and CDR2 sequences are MDHEN and SYDVKM. The CDR3 covers 13 residues. The J segment lost 8 bases and the V segment lost 6 bases, leaving 7 bases of the junction unmatched. The CDR3 coding sequence is TGTGCCAGCAGGCAACAGGGGGCGCTAGGCTACACCTTC. Translating it yields CASRQQGALGYTF.

The rearrangement uses TRBV5-1 and TRBJ2-1, with TRBD2 matching 7 bases. J gave up 5 bases and V 2 bases, and 7 bases lay outside the gene matches. This CDR3 region has 15 residues. Per the germline V gene, CDR1 is SGHRS and CDR2 is YFSETQ. The CDR3 region is CASSFASGHNNEQFF. CDR3 nucleotide sequence: TGCGCCAGCAGCTTCGCTAGCGGTCACAACAATGAGCAGTTCTTC.

The chain uses TRBV7-2 and TRBJ1-1; tentatively, D is TRBD1 (5 bases). The germline gives CDR1 SGHTA, CDR2 FQGNSA. This CDR3 spans 15 amino acids. The V end was cut by 2 bases, the J end by 10 bases, with 20 bases between. CDR3 nucleotide sequence: TGTGCCAGCAGCTTAAATATTGGGTTTCCTCAGGGAGCTTTCTTT. Translating it yields CASSLNIGFPQGAFF.

The chain recombines TRBV7-2 with TRBJ1-5, with 7 bases aligning to TRBD1. The CDR3 extends over 15 amino acids. The germline V gene has CDR1 SGHTA and CDR2 FQGNSA. V dropped 2 bases and J dropped 0; count of bases not matched to a gene: 1. The CDR3 region is CASSLWDSSNQPQHF. The CDR3 nucleotides read TGTGCCAGCAGCTTATGGGACAGTAGCAATCAGCCCCAGCATTTT.